The sequence of this TCR beta chain was determined in a study of identical twins. Whole-study results and caveats: The models gave estimates that fell short of the out-of-frame TCR alpha sharing seen in monozygotic twins.

This clonotype was detected many times. Antigen unknown. MiXCR was run by TCRdb on the 5' RACE reads, yielding one entry per CDR3 protein. Of just over 500,000 distinct CDR3 sequences listed, under 25% are singletons. The CDR3 is 13 residues long. J lost 10 bases, V lost 6 bases, and 6 bases had no gene match. The data also belong to a second study, concerning T cells expressing NK-cell markers. That publication notes: Several experiments confined sorting to alpha-beta TCR T cells with an anti-gamma-delta TCR antibody. Once again these clonotypes came out on top in the CD3+CD56-NKG2C+ fraction of several donors.

Sequenced material: CD4+ T cells sorted from blood. The chain combines TRBV12-3 or TRBV12-4 with TRBJ2-1; 10 bases line up with TRBD2. The clonotype originates from a woman aged 18-29 years in good health. CDR3 in amino acids: CASSQTSGAEQFF. The CDR3 coding sequence is TGTGCCAGCAGCCAAACTAGCGGGGCCGAGCAGTTCTTC.